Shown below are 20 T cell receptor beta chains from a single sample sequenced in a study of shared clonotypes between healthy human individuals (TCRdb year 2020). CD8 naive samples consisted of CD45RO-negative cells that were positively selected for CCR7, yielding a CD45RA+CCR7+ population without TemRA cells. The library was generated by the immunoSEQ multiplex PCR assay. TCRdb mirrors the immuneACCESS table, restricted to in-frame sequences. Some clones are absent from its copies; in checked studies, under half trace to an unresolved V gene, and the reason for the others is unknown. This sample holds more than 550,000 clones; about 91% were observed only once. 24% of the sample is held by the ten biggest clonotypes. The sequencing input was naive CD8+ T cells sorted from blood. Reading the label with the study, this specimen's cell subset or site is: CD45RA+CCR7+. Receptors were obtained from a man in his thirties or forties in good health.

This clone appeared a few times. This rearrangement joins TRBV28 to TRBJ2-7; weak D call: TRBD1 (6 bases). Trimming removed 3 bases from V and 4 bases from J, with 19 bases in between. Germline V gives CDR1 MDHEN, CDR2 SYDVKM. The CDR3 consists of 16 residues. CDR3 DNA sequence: TGTGCCAGCAGTTTCCCTACAGGGCCTCGAACATACGAGCAGTACTTC. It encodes CASSFPTGPRTYEQYF.

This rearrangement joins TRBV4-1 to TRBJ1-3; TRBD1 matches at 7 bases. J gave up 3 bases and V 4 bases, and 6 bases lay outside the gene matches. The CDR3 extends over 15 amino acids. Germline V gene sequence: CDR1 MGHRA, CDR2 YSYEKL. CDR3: CASSRNRGIGNTIYF. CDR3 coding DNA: TGCGCCAGCAGCCGCAACAGGGGAATTGGAAACACCATATATTTT.

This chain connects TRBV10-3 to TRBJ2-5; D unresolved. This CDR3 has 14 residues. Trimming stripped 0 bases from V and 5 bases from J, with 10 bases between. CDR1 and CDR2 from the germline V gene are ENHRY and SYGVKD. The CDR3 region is CAISESPSQETQYF. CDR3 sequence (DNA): TGTGCCATCAGTGAGTCGCCTAGTCAGGAGACCCAGTACTTC.

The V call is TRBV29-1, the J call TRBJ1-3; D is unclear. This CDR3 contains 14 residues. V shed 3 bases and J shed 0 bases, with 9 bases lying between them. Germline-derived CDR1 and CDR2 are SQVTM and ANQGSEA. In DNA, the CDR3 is TGCAGCGTTGACGCCAGTATCTCTGGAAACACCATATATTTT. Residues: CSVDASISGNTIYF.

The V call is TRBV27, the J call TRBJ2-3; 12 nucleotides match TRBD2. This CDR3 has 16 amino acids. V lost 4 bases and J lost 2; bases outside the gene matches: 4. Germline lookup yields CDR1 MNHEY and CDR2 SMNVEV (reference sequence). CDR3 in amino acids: CASSYRTSGNTDTQYF. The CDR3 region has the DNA TGTGCCAGCAGTTACAGGACTAGCGGGAACACAGATACGCAGTATTTT.

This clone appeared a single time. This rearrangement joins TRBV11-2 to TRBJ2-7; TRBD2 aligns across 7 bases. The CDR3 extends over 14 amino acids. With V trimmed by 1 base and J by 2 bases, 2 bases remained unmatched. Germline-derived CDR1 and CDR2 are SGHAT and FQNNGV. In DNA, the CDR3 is TGTGCCAGCAGCTTAGGACTAGCTGCCTACGAGCAGTACTTC. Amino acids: CASSLGLAAYEQYF.

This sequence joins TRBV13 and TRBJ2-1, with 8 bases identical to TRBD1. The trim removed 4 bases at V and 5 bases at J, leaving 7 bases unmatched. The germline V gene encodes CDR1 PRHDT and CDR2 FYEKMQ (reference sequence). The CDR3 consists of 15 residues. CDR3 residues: CASSWTGSKDNEQFF. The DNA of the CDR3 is TGTGCCAGCAGCTGGACAGGGTCGAAGGACAATGAGCAGTTCTTC.

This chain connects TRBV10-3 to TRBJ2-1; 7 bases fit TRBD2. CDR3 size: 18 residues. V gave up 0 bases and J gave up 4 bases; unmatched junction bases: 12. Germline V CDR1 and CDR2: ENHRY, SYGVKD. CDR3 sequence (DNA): TGTGCCATCAGTGAGTCGTCGACTAGCTCCCAAGTATACAATGAGCAGTTCTTC. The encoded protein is CAISESSTSSQVYNEQFF.

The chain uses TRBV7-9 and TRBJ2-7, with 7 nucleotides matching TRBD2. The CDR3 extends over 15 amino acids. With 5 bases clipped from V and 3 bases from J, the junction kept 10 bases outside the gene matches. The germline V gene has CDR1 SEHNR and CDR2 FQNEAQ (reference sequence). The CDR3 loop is CASSPRDYKDYEQYF. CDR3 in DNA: TGTGCCAGCAGCCCCAGGGACTACAAGGACTACGAGCAGTACTTC.

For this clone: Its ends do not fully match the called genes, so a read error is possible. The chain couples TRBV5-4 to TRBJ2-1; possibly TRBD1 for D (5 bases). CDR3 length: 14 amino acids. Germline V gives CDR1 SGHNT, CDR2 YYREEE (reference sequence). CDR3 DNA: TGCGCCAGCAGCGCAGGGTACTCCTACAATGAGCAGTTCTTC. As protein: CASSAGYSYNEQFF.

The CDR3 DNA is TGCGCCAGCAGCCTCGACCTCTACAATGAGCAGTTCTTC. This gives the protein CASSLDLYNEQFF. The chain joins TRBV4-1 to TRBJ2-1, with no clear D. Deletions cut 4 bases from V and 3 bases from J, with 7 bases between. The CDR3 runs 13 residues. Germline V gene sequence: CDR1 MGHRA, CDR2 YSYEKL.

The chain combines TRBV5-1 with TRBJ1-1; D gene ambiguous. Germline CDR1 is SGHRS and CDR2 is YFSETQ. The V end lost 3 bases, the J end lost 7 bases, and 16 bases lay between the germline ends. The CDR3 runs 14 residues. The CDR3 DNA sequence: TGCGCCAGCAGCTCCTTTGAAGGTAGGGTTGAAGCTTTCTTT. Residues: CASSSFEGRVEAFF. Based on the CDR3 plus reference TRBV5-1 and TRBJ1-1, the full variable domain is KAGVTQTPRYLIKTRGQQVTLSCSPISGHRSVSWYQQTPGQGLQFLFEYFSETQRNKGNFPGRFSGRQFSNSRSEMNVSTLELGDSALYLCASSSFEGRVEAFFGQGTRLTVV.

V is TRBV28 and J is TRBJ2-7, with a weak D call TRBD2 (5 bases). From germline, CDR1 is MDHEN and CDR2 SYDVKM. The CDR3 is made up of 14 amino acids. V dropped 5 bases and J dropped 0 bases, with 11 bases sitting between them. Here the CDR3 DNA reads TGTGCCAGCAGTCGGCGGGCCGCCTCCTACGAGCAGTACTTC. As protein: CASSRRAASYEQYF.

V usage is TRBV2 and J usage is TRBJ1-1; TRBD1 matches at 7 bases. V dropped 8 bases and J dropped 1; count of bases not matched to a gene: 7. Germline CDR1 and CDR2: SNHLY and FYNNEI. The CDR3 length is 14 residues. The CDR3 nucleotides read TGTGCCAGCGGGGGGCGACAGGGGAACACTGAAGCTTTCTTT. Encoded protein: CASGGRQGNTEAFF. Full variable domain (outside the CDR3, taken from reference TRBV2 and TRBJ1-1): EPEVTQTPSHQVTQMGQEVILRCVPISNHLYFYWYRQILGQKVEFLVSFYNNEISEKSEIFDDQFSVERPDGSNFTLKIRSTKLEDSAMYFCASGGRQGNTEAFFGQGTRLTVV.

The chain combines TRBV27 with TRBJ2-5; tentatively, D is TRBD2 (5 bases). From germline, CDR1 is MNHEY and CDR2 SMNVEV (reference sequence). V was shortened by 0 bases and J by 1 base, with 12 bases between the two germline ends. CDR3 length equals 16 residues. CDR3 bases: TGTGCCAGCAGTTTATCAGTTTCGGGAAGCCAAGAGACCCAGTACTTC. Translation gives CASSLSVSGSQETQYF.

This CDR3 is CASSLAGTYNEQFF. The CDR3 DNA reads TGTGCCAGCAGTTTAGCGGGAACCTACAATGAGCAGTTCTTC. This rearrangement joins TRBV28 to TRBJ2-1; TRBD2 might be the D (6 bases). The CDR3 contains 14 residues. Germline V gene lookup returns CDR1 MDHEN and CDR2 SYDVKM. The V and J ends lost 2 bases and 2 bases respectively, with 7 bases between them.

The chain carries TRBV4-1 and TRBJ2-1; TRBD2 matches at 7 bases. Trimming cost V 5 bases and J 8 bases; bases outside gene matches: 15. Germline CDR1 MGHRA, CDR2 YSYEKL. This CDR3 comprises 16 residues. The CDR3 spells CASSSTGGLRGDEQFF. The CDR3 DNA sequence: TGCGCCAGCAGCTCCACGGGGGGACTTAGGGGTGATGAGCAGTTCTTC.

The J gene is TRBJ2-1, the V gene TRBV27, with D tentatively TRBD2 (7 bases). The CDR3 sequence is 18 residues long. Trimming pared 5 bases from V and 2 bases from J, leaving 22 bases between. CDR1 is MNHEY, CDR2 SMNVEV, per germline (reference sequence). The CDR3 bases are TGTGCCAGCAGTCCCACCCTGAGCGAGCGGGACACCTACAATGAGCAGTTCTTC. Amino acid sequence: CASSPTLSERDTYNEQFF.

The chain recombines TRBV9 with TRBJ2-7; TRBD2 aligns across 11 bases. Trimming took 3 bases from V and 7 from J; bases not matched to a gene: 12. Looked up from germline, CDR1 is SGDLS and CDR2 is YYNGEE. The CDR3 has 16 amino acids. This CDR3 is CASSGGASGRMREQYF. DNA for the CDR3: TGTGCCAGCAGCGGAGGGGCTAGCGGGAGGATGAGAGAGCAGTACTTC.

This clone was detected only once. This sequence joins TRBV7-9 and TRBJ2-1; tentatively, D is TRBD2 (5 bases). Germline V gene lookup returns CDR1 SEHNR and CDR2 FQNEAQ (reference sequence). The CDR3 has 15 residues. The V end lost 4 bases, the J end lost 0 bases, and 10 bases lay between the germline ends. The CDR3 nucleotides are TGTGCCAGCAGCTCCGGGGTTCTCTCCTACAATGAGCAGTTCTTC. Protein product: CASSSGVLSYNEQFF.